This T cell receptor beta chain was observed in a study of technical replicates of blood from a few donors. Libraries were prepared by immunoSEQ multiplex PCR; TCRdb keeps only in-frame clonotypes and omits some of them. The sample carries about 82,000 clones, 95% to 96% recorded once. Trimming removed 3 bases from V and 9 bases from J, with 11 bases in between. This CDR3 contains 13 residues. Germline V lookup: CDR1 MNHEY, CDR2 SMNVEV (reference sequence). The V call is TRBV27, the J call TRBJ2-2; possible D gene TRBD1, 5 bases. Sequencing input: T cells isolated from PBMCs. The sequence came from a human donor in good health. The CDR3 DNA reads as TGTGCCAGCAGTTTTGGGGCAACCCGGGAGCTGTTTTTT. Its protein is CASSFGATRELFF.